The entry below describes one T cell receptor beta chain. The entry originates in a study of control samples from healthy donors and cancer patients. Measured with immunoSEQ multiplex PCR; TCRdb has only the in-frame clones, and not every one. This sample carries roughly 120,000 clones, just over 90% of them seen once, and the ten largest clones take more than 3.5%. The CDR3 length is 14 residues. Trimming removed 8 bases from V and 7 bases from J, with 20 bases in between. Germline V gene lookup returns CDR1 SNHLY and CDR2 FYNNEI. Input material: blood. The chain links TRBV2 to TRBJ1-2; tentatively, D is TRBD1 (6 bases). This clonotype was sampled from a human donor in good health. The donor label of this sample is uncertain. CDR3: CASRGRSGVGGYTF. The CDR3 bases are TGTGCCAGCCGAGGACGCTCAGGGGTTGGTGGCTACACCTTC.